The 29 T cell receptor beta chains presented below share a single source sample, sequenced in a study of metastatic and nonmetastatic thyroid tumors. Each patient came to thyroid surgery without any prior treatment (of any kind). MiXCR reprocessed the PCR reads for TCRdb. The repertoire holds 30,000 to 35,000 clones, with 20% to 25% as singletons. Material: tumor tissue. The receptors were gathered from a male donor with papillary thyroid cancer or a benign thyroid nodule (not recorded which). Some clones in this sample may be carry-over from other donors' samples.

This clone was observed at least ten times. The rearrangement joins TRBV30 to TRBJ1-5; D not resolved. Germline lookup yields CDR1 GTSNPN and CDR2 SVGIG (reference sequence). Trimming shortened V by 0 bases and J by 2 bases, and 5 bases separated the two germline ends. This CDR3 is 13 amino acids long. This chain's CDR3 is CAWSVHGNQPQHF. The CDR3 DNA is TGTGCCTGGAGTGTACATGGCAATCAGCCCCAGCATTTT. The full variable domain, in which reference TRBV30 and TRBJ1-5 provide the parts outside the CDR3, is SQTIHQWPATLVQPVGSPLSLECTVEGTSNPNLYWYRQAAGRGLQLLFYSVGIGQISSEVPQNLSASRPQDRQFILSSKKLLLSDSGFYLCAWSVHGNQPQHFGDGTRLSIL.

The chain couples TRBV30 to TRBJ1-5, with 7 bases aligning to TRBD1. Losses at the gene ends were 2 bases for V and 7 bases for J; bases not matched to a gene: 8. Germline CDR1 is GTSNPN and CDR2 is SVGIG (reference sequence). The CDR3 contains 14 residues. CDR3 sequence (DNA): TGTGCCTGGAGTTTTGGAGGGGGCGGACAGCCCCAGCATTTT. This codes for CAWSFGGGGQPQHF.

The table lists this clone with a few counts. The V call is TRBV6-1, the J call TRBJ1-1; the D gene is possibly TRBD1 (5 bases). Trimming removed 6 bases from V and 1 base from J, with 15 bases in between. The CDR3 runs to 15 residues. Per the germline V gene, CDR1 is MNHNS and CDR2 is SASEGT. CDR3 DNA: TGTGCCAGCAGCCCATGGGGGGAGCAGAACACTGAAGCTTTCTTT. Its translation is CASSPWGEQNTEAFF.

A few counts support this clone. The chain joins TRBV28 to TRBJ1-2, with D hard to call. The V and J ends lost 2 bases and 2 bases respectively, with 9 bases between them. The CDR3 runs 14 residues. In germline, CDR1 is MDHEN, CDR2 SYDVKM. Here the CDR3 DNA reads TGTGCCAGCAGTTTAGGCTCAATGAACTATGGCTACACCTTC. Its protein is CASSLGSMNYGYTF.

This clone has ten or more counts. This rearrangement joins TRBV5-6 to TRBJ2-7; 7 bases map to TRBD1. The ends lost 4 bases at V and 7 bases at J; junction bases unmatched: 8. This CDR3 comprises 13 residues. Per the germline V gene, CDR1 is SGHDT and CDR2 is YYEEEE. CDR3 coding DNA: TGTGCCAGCAGCGCAAAAGACAGGGATGAGCAGTACTTC. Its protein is CASSAKDRDEQYF.

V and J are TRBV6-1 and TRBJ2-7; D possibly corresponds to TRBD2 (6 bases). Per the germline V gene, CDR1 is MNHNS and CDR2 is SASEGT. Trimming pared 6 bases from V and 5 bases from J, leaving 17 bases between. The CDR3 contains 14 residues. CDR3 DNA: TGTGCCAGCAGATCCGGGGGTAGGGTCCACGAGCAGTACTTC. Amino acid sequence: CASRSGGRVHEQYF.

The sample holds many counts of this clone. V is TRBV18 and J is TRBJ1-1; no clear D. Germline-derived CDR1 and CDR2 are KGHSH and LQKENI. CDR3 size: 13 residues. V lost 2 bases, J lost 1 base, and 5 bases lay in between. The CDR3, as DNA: TGTGCCAGCTCACCAAAAGCGAACACTGAAGCTTTCTTT. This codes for CASSPKANTEAFF.

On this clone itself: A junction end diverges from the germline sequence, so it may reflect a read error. CDR3 DNA sequence: TGTACCAGCAGTGGAAGGGTTTCGAACACCCGGGAGCTGTTTTTT. This codes for CTSSGRVSNTRELFF. The rearrangement joins TRBV2 to TRBJ2-2, with no clear D. CDR1 is SNHLY, CDR2 FYNNEI, per germline. The CDR3 consists of 15 residues.

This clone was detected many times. CDR3 sequence (DNA): TGCGCCAGCAGCTCCAGGGTCCTGGCTGAAGCTTTCTTT. The encoded protein is CASSSRVLAEAFF. V is TRBV5-1 and J is TRBJ1-1, with a tentative D call TRBD1 (5 bases). V was cut by 3 bases and J by 6 bases, with 12 bases left in between. The germline V gene encodes CDR1 SGHRS and CDR2 YFSETQ. The CDR3 consists of 13 residues.

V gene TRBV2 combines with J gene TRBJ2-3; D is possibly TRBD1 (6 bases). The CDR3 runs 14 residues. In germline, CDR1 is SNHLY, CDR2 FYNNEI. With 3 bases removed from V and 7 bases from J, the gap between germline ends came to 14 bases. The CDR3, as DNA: TGTGCCAGCAGTGACAGGGGTCAGGAACATACGCAGTATTTT. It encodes CASSDRGQEHTQYF.

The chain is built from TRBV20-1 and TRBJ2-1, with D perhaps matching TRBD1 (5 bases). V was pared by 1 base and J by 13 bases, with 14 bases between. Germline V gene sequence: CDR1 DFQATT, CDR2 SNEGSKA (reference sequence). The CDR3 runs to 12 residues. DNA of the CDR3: TGCAGTGCTAGAGGCCAGGGTAATTATCAGTTCTTC. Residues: CSARGQGNYQFF.

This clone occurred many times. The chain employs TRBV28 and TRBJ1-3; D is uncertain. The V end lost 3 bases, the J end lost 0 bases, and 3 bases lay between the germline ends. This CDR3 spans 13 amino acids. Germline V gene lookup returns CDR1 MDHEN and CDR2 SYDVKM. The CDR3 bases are TGTGCCAGCAGTTTGGTCTCTGGAAACACCATATATTTT. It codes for CASSLVSGNTIYF.

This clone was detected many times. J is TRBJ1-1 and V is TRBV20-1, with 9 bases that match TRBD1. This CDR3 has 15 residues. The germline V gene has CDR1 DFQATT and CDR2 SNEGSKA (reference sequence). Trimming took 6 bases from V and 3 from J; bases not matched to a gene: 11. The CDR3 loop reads CSATGQGVGDTEAFF. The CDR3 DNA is TGCAGTGCCACGGGACAGGGCGTAGGTGACACTGAAGCTTTCTTT.

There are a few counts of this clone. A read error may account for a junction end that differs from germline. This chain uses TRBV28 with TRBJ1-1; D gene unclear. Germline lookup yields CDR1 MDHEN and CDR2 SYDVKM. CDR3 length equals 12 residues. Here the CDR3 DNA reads TGTGCCAGCAGTTCAAAGAACATTGAAGCTTTCTTT. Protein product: CASSSKNIEAFF.

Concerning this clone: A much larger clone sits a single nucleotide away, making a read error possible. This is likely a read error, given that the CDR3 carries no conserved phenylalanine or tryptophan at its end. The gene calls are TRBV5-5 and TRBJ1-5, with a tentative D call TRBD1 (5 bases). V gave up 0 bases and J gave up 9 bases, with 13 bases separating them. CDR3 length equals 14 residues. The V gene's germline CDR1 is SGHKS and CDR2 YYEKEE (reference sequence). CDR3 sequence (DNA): TGTGCCAGCAGCTTGGAAACAGGTTTGGGGCCCCAGCATTCT. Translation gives CASSLETGLGPQHS.

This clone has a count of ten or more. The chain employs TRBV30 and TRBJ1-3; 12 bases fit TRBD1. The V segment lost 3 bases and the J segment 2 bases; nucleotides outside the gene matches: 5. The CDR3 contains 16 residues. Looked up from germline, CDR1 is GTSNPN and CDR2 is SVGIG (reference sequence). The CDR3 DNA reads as TGTGCCTGGAGGGGACAGGGGGCACAAACTGGAAACACCATATATTTT. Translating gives CAWRGQGAQTGNTIYF.

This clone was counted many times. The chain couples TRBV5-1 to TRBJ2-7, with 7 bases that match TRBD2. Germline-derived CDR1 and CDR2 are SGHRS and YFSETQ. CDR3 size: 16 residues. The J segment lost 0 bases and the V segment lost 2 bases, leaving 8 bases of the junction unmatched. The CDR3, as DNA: TGCGCCAGCAGCTTAAGTGCGGGAGATTTCTCCTACGAGCAGTACTTC. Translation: CASSLSAGDFSYEQYF.

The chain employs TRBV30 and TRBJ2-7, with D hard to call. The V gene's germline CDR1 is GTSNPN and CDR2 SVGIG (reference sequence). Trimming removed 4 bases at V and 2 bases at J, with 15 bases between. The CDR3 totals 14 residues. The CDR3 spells CAWNPGRSTYEQYF. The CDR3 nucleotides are TGTGCCTGGAACCCCGGACGGTCGACCTACGAGCAGTACTTC.

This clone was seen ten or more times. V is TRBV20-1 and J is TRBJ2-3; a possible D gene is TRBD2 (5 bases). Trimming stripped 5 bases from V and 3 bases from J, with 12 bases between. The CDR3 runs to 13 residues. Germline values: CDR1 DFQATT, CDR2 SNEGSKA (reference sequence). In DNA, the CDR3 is TGCAGTGCTGAAGGGAGCCATACAGATACGCAGTATTTT. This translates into CSAEGSHTDTQYF.

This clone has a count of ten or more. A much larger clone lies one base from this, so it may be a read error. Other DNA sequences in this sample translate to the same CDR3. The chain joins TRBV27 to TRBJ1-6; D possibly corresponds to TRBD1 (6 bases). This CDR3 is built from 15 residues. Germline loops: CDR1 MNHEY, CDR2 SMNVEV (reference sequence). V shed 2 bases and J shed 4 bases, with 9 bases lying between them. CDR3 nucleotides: TGTGCCAGCAGTTTAAAGCAGGGGTATAATTCACCCCTCCACTTT. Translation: CASSLKQGYNSPLHF.

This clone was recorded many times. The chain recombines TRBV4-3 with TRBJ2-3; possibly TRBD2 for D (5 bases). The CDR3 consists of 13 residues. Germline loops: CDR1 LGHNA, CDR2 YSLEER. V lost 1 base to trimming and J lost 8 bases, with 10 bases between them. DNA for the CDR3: TGCGCCAGCAGCCAAGCCCTCCGGGGTACGCAGTATTTT. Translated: CASSQALRGTQYF.

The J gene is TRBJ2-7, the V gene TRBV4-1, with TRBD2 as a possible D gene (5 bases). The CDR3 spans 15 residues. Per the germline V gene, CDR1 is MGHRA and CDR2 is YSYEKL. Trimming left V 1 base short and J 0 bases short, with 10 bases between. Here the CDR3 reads CASSQGSGSSYEQYF. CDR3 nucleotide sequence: TGCGCCAGCAGCCAAGGAAGCGGATCCTCCTACGAGCAGTACTTC.

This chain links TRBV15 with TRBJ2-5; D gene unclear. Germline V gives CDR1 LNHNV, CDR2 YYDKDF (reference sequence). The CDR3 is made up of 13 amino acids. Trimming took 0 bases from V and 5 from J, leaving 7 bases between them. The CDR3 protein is CATSRDRPETQYF. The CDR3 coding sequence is TGTGCCACCAGCAGAGATAGGCCCGAGACCCAGTACTTC. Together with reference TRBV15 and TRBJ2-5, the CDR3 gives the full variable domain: DAMVIQNPRYQVTQFGKPVTLSCSQTLNHNVMYWYQQKSSQAPKLLFHYYDKDFNNEADTPDNFQSRRPNTSFCFLDIRSPGLGDTAMYLCATSRDRPETQYFGPGTRLLVL.

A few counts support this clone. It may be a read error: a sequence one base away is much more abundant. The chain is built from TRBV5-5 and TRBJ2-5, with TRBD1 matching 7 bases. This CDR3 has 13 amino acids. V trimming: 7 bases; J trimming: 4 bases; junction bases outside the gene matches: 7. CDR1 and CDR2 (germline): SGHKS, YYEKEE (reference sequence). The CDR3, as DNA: TGTGCCAGCTCGGACAGGATGGTAGAGACCCAGTACTTC. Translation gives CASSDRMVETQYF.

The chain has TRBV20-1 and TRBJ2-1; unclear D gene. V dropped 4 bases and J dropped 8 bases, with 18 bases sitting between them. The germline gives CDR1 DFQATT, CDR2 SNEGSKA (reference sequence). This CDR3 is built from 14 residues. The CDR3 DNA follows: TGCAGTGCTATCCCTGGGTCCTACGAACATGAGCAGTTCTTC. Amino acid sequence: CSAIPGSYEHEQFF.

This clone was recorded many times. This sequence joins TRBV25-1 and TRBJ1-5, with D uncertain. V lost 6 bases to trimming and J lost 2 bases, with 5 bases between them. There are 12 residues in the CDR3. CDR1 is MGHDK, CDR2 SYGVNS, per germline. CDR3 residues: CASRVGNQPQHF. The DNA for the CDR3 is TGTGCCAGCAGGGTCGGCAATCAGCCCCAGCATTTT.

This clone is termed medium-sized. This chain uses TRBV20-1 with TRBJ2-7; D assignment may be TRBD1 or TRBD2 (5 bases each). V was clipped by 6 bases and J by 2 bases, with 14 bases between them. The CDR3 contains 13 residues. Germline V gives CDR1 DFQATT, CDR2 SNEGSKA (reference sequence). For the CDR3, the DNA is TGCAGTGCCCACCGGGACGGGACCTACGAGCAGTACTTC. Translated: CSAHRDGTYEQYF.

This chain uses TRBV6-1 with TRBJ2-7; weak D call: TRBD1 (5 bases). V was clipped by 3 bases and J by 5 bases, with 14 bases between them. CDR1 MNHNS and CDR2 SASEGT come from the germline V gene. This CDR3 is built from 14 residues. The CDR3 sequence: CASSDRNMGHEQYF. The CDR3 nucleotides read TGTGCCAGCAGTGATAGGAACATGGGGCACGAGCAGTACTTC.

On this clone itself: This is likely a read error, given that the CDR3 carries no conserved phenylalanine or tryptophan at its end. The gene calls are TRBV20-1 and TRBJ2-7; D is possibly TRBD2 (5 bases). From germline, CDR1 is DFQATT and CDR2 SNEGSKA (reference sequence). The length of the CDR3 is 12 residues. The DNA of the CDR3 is TGCGGTGCTACGGATGCGGGTATCGAGCAGTACCTC. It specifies CGATDAGIEQYL.